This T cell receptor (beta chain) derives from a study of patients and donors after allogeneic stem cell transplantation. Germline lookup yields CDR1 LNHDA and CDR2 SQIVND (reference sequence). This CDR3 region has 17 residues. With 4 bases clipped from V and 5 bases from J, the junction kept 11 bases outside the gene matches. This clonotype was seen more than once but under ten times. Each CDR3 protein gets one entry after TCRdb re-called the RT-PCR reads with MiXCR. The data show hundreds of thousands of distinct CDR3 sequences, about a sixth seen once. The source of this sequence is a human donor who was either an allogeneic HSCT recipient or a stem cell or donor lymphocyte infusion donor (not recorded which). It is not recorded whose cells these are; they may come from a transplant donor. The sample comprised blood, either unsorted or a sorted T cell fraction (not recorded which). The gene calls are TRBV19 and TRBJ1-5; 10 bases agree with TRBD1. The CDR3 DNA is TGTGCCAGTAGTAGGGGACAGGGGCCCTTTTTGTATCAGCCCCAGCATTTT. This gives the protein CASSRGQGPFLYQPQHF.